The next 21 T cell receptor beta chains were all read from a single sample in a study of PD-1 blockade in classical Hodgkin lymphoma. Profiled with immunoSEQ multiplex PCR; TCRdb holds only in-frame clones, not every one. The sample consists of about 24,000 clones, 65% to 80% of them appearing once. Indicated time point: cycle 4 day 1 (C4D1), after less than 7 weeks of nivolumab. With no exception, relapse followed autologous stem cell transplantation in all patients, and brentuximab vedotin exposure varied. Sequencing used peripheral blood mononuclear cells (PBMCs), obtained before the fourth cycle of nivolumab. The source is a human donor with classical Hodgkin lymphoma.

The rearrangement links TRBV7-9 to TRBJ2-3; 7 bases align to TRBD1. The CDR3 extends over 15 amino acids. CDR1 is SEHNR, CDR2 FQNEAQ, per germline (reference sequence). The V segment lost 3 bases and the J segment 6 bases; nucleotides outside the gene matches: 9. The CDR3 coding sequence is TGTGCCAGCAGCTTCAGGGACAGCCGCCTGGATACGCAGTATTTT. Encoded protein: CASSFRDSRLDTQYF. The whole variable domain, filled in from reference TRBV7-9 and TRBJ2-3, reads DTGVSQNPRHKITKRGQNVTFRCDPISEHNRLYWYRQTLGQGPEFLTYFQNEAQLEKSRLLSDRFSAERPKGSFSTLEIQRTEQGDSAMYLCASSFRDSRLDTQYFGPGTRLTVL.

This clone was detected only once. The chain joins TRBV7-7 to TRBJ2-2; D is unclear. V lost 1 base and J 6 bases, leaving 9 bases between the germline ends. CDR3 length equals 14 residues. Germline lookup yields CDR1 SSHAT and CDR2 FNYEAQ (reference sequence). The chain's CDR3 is CASSLGGVPGELFF. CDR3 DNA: TGTGCCAGCAGCTTAGGGGGTGTCCCCGGGGAGCTGTTTTTT.

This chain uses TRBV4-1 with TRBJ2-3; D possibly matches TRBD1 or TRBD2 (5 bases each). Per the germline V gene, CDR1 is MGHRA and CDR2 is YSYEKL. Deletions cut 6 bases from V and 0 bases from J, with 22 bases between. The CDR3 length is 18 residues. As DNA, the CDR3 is TGCGCCAGCAGGGGGGATCAAGGCAGACCCTCTAGCACAGATACGCAGTATTTT. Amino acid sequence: CASRGDQGRPSSTDTQYF.

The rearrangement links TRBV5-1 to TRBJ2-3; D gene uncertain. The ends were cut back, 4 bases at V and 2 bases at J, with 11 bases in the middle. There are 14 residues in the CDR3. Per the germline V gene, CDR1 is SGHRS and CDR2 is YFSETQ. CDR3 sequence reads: CASSPAIHTDTQYF. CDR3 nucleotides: TGCGCCAGCAGCCCCGCAATCCACACAGATACGCAGTATTTT.

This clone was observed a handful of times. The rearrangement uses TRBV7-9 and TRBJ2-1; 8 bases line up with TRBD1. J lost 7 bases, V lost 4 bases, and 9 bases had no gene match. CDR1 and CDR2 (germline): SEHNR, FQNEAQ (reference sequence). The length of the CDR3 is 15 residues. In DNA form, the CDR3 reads TGTGCCAGCAGCTCCGGACAGGGAAGGGGTAATGAGCAGTTCTTC. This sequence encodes CASSSGQGRGNEQFF.

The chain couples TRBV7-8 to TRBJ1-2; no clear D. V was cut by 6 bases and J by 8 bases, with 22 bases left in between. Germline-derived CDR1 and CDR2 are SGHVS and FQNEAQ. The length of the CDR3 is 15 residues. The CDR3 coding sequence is TGTGCCAGCAGACAAATAGACGATAACCGAGAGGGCTACACCTTC. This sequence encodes CASRQIDDNREGYTF.

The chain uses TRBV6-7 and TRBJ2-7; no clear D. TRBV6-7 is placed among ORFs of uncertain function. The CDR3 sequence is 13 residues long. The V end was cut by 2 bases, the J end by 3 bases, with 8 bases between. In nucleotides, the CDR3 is TGTGCCAGCAGTTACGGGGAAAACTACGAGCAGTACGTC. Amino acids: CASSYGENYEQYV.

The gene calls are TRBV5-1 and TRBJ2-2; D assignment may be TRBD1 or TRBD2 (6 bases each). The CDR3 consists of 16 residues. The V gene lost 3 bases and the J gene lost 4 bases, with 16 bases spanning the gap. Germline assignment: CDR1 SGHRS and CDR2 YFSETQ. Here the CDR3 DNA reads TGCGCCAGCAGCTCCCCCAGGGGTAGCGGCACCGGGGAGCTGTTTTTT. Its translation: CASSSPRGSGTGELFF. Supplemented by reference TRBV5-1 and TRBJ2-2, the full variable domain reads KAGVTQTPRYLIKTRGQQVTLSCSPISGHRSVSWYQQTPGQGLQFLFEYFSETQRNKGNFPGRFSGRQFSNSRSEMNVSTLELGDSALYLCASSSPRGSGTGELFFGEGSRLTVL.

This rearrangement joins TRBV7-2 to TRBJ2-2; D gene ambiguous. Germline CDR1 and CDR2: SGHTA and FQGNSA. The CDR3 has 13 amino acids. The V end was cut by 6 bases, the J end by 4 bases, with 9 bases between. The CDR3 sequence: CASRESLTGELFF. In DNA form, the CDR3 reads TGTGCCAGCAGAGAGTCACTCACCGGGGAGCTGTTTTTT.

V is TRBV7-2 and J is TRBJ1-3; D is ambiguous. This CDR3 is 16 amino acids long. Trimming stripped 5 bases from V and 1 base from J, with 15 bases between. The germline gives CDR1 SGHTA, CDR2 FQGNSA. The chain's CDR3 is CASSAALRSSGNTIYF. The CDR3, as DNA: TGTGCCAGCAGCGCGGCCCTTCGCTCATCTGGAAACACCATATATTTT.

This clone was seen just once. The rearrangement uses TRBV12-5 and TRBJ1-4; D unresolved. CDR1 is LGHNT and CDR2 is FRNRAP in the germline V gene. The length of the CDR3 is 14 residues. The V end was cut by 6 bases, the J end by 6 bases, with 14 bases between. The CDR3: CASGNPGRDEKLFF. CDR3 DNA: TGTGCTAGTGGCAACCCCGGCCGTGATGAAAAACTGTTTTTT.

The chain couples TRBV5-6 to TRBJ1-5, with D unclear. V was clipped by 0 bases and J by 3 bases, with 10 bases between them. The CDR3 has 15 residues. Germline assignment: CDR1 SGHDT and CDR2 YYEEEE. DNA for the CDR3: TGTGCCAGCAGCTTGGCCCCCGGATTCAATCAGCCCCAGCATTTT. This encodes CASSLAPGFNQPQHF.

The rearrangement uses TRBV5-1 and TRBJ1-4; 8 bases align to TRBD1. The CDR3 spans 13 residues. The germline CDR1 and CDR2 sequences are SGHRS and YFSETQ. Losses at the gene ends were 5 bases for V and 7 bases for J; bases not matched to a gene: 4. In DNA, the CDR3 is TGCGCCAGCAGTCAGGGGGCGGGTGAAAAACTGTTTTTT. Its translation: CASSQGAGEKLFF. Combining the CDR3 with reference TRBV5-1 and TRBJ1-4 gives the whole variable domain KAGVTQTPRYLIKTRGQQVTLSCSPISGHRSVSWYQQTPGQGLQFLFEYFSETQRNKGNFPGRFSGRQFSNSRSEMNVSTLELGDSALYLCASSQGAGEKLFFGSGTQLSVL.

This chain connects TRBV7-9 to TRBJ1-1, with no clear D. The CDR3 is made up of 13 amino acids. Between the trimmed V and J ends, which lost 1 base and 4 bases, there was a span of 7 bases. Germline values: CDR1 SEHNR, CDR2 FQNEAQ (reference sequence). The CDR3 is CASSLGQTTEAFF. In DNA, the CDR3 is TGTGCCAGCAGCTTAGGGCAGACCACTGAAGCTTTCTTT.

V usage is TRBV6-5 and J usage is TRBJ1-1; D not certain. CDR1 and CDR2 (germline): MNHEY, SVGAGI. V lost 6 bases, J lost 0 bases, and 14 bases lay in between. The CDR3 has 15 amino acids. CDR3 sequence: CASSLGGRMNTEAFF. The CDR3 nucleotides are TGTGCCAGCAGCTTAGGCGGCCGTATGAACACTGAAGCTTTCTTT.

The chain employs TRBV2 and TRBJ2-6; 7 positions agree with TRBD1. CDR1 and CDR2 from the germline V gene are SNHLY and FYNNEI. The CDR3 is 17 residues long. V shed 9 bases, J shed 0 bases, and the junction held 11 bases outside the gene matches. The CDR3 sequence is CARGGPYTSSGANVLTF. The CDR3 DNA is TGTGCCAGAGGGGGCCCCTACACTAGCTCTGGGGCCAACGTCCTGACTTTC. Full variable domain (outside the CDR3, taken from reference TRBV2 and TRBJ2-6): EPEVTQTPSHQVTQMGQEVILRCVPISNHLYFYWYRQILGQKVEFLVSFYNNEISEKSEIFDDQFSVERPDGSNFTLKIRSTKLEDSAMYFCARGGPYTSSGANVLTFGAGSRLTVL.

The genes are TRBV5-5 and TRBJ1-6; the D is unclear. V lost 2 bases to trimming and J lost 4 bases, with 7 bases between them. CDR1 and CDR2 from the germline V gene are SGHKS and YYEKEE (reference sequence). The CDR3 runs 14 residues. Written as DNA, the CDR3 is TGTGCCAGCAGCTTACAGATTTATAATTCACCCCTCCACTTT. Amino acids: CASSLQIYNSPLHF.

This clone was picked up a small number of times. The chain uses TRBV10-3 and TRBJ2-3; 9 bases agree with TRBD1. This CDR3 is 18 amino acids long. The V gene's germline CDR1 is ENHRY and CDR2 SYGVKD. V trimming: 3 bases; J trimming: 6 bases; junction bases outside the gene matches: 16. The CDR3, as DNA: TGTGCCATCAGTGAAGGGGTGGCCAGTACAGGGGGCCCCGATACGCAGTATTTT. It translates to CAISEGVASTGGPDTQYF.

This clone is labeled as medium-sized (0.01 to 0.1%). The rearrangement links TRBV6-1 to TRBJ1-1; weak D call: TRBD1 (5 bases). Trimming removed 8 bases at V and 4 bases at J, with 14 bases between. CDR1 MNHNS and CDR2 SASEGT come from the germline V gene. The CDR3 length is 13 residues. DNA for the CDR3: TGTGCCAGCGGCCCCGGGGGAATCACTGAAGCTTTCTTT. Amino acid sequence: CASGPGGITEAFF.

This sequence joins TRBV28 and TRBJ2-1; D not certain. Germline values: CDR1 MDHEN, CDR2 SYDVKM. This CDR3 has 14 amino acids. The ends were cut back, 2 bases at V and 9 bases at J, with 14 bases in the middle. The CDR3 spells CASSLEARYSEQFF. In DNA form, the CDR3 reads TGTGCCAGCAGTTTAGAGGCTAGGTACTCTGAGCAGTTCTTC.

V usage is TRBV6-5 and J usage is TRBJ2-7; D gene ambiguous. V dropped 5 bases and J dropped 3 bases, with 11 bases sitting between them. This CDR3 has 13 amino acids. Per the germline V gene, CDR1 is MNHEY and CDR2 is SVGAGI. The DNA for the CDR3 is TGTGCCAGCAGTCCGACGTTAGGCTACGAGCAGTACGTC. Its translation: CASSPTLGYEQYV.